What follows are 2 T cell receptor beta chains derived from one specimen sequenced in a study of T cells expressing NK-cell markers. Using the 5' RACE reads, TCRdb records one entry per CDR3 protein without DNA. This table lists under 200,000 distinct CDR3 sequences. Input material: blood T cells: a sorted CD56 or NKG2C T cell subset, CD4+ or CD8+ T cells, or bulk PBMC T cells (not recorded which). The receptors shown here come from a woman between 18 and 75 years old in good health.

This CDR3 reads CSAAGTGLSYEQYF. The rearrangement joins TRBV20-1 to TRBJ2-7; absent DNA, TCRdb's TRBD1 call cannot be checked. Germline loops: CDR1 DFQATT, CDR2 SNEGSKA (reference sequence). The length of the CDR3 is 14 residues.

CDR3 sequence reads: CASSLEGPLEQFF. The chain recombines TRBV12-3 or TRBV12-4 with TRBJ2-1; checking the TCRdb D call of TRBD2 is not possible without DNA. This CDR3 region has 13 residues.